This T cell receptor (beta chain) was captured by sequencing in a study of graft-versus-host responses after intestinal transplantation. For the study at large: Every one of the recipients received anti-thymocyte globulin induction and afterwards took tacrolimus and steroids for about 3 years.

Libraries were prepared by immunoSEQ multiplex PCR; TCRdb keeps only in-frame clonotypes and omits some of them. The table records fewer than 45,000 clones, around 90% of them present only once. Regarding this clone: Its antigen is unknown.

CDR3 length: 15 residues. The germline V gene has CDR1 MGHRA and CDR2 YSYEKL. V dropped 6 bases and J dropped 4 bases, with 15 bases sitting between them. General study points: Some GvH clones were seen earlier in gut or blood, suggesting intestinal origin. Early declines in HvG clones that occurred post-transplant were associated with peak circulating GvH clone levels.

Sample: PBMCs, taken 524 days after transplant. The receptor's source is a human patient who received an intestinal transplant, so some T cells may come from the graft donor. This chain links TRBV4-1 with TRBJ2-2, with D perhaps matching TRBD1 (6 bases). DNA of the CDR3: TGCGCCAGCAGTATCCCAGGGGACCGCACCGGGGAGCTGTTTTTT. This codes for CASSIPGDRTGELFF.